This TCR beta chain was retrieved from a study of T cell changes during pregnancy in multiple sclerosis. Profiling relied on immunoSEQ multiplex PCR, and the TCRdb table lists in-frame clones only, not all of them. The data show about 35,000 clones, more than 75% seen once. This CDR3 has 12 amino acids. V lost 3 bases and J lost 15; bases outside the gene matches: 8. The germline V gene has CDR1 LNHDA and CDR2 SQIVND (reference sequence). The sample consisted of peripheral blood, taken in the third trimester of pregnancy. This rearrangement joins TRBV19 to TRBJ1-5, with 7 nucleotides matching TRBD1. This receptor was obtained from a female donor in good health, enrolled as a control in a pregnancy study. CDR3 amino acids: CASSMGDRERHF. The CDR3 nucleotides are TGTGCCAGTAGTATGGGTGACAGGGAGCGGCATTTT.